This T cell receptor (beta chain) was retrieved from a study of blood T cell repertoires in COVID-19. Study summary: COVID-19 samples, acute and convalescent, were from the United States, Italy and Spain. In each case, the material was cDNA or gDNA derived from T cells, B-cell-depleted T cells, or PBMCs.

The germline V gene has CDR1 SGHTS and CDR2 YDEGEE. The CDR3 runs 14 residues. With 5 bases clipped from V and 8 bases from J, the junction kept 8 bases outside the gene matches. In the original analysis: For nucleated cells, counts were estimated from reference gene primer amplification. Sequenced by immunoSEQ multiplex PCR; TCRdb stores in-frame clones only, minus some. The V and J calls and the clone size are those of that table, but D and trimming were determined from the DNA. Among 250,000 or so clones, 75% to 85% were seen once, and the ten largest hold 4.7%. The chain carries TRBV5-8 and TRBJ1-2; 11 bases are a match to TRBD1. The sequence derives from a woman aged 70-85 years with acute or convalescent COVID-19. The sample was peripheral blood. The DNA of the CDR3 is TGTGCCAGCAGACAAAGGACAGGGGGCCGCGGCTACACCTTC. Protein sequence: CASRQRTGGRGYTF. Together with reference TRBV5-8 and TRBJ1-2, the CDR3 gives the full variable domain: EAGVTQSPTHLIKTRGQQATLRCSPISGHTSVYWYQQALGLGLQFLLWYDEGEERNRGNFPPRFSGRQFPNYSSELNVNALELEDSALYLCASRQRTGGRGYTFGSGTRLTVV.